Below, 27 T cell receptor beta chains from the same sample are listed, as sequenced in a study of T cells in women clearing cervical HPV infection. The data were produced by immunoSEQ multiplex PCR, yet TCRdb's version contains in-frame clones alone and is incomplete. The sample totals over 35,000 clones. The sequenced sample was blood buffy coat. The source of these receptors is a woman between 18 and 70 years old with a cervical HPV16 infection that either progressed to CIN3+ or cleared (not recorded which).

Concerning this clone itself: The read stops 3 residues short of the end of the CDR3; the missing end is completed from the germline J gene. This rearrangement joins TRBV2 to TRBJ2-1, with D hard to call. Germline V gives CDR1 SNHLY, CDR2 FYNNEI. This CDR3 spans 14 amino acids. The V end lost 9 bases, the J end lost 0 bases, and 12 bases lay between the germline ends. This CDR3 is CARQTSISYNEQFF. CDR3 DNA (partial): TGTGCCAGACAGACATCCATCTCCTACAATGAG.

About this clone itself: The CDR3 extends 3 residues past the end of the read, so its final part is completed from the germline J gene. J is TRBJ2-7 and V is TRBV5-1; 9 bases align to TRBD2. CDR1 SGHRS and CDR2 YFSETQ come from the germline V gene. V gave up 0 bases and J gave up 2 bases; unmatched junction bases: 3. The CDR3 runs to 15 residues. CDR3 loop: CASSLDSGGTYEQYF. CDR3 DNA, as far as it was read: TGCGCCAGCAGCTTGGATAGCGGGGGTACCTACGAG.

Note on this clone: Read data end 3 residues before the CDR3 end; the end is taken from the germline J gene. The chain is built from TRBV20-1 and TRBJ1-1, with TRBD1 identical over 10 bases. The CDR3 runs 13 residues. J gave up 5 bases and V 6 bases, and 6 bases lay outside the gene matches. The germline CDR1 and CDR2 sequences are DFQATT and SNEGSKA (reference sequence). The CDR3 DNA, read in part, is TGCAGTGCCCCCGGGACAGGGGATACTGAA. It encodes CSAPGTGDTE. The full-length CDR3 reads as CSAPGTGDTEAFF.

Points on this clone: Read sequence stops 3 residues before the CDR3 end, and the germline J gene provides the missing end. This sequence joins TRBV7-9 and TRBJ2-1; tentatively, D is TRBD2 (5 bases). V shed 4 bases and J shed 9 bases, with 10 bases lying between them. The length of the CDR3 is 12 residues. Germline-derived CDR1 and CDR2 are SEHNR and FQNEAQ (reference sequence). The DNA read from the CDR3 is TGTGCCAGCAGCTCGGGGTTCGTTGAG. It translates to CASSSGFVE. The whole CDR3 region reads CASSSGFVEQFF.

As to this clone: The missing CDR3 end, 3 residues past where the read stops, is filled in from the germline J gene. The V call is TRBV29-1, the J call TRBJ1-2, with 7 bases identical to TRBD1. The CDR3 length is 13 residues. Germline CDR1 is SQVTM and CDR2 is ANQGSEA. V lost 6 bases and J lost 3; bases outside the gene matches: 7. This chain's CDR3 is CSVTAGGDYGYTF. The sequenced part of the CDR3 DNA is TGCAGCGTAACCGCAGGGGGAGACTATGGC.

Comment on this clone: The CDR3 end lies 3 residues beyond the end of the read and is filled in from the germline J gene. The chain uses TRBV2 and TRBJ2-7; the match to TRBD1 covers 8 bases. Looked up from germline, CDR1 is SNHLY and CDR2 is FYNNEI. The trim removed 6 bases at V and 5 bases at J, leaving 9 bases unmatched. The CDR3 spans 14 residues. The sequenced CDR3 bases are TGTGCCAGCAGAACCTACAGGGGGAGCCACGAG. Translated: CASRTYRGSHE. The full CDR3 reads CASRTYRGSHEQYF.

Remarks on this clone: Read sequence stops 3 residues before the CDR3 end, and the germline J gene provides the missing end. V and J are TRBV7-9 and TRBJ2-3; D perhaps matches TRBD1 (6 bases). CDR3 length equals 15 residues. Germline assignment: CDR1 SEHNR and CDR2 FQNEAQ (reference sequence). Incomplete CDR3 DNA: TGTGCCAGCAGCTCGGACAGTTATAGCAATCAGCCG. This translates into CASSSDSYSNQP. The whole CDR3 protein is CASSSDSYSNQPQYF.

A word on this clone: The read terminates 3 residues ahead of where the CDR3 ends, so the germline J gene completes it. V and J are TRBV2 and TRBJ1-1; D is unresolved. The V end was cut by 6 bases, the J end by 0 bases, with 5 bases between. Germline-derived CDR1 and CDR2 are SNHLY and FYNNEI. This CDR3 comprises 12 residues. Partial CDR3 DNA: TGTGCCAGCAGGCAGTTGAACACTGAA. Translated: CASRQLNTE. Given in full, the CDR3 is CASRQLNTEAFF.

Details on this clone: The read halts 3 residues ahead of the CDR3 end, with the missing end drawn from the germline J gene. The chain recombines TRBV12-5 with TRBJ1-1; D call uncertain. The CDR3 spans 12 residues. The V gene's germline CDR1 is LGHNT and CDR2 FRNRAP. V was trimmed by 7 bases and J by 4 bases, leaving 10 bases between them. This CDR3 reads CASASLGTEAFF. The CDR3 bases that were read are TGTGCTAGTGCCTCCCTAGGCACTGAA.

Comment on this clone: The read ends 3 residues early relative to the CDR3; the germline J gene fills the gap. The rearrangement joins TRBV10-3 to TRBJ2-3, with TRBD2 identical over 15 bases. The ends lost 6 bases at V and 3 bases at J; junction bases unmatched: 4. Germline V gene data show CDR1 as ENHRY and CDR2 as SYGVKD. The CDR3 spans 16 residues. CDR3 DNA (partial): TGTGCCATCAGGGGGACTAGCGGGAGGTTAACAGATACG. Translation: CAIRGTSGRLTDT. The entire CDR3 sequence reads CAIRGTSGRLTDTQYF.

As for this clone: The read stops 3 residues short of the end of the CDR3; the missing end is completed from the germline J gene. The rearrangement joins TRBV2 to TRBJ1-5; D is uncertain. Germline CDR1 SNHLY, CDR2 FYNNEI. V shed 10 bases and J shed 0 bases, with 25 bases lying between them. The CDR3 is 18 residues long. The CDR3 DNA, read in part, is TGTGCCATCAGATCAGGTTACACCCTTATTTATAGCAATCAGCCC. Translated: CAIRSGYTLIYSNQP. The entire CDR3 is CAIRSGYTLIYSNQPQHF.

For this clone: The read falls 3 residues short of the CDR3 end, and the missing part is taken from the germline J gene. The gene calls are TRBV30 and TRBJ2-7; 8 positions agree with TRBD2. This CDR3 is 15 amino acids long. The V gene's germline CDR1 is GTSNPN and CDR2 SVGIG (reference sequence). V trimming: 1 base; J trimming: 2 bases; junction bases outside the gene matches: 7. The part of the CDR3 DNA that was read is TGTGCCTGGAGTGGAGCGGGAGCGGGGGCCTACGAG. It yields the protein CAWSGAGAGAYE. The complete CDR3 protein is CAWSGAGAGAYEQYF.

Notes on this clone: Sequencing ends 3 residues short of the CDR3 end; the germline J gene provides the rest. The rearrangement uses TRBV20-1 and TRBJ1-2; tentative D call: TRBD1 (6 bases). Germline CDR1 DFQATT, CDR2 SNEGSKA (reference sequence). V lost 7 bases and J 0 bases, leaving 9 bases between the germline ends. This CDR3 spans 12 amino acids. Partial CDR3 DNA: TGCAGTGTGAGGACAGCTAACTATGGC. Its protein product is CSVRTANYG. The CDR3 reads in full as CSVRTANYGYTF.

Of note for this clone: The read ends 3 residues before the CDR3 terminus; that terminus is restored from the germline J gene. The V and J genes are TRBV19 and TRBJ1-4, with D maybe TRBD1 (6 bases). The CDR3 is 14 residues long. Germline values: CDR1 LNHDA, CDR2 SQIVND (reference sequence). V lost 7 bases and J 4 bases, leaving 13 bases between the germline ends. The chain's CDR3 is CASKRGNGNEKLFF. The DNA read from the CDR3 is TGTGCCAGTAAGAGGGGGAACGGTAATGAAAAA.

The covered CDR3 bases are TGTGCCATCAGTGAAAGCCCAGGACAGGGAGAGGTTTTACGCCGCACAGATACG. This gives the protein CAISESPGQGEVLRRTDT. The full CDR3 sequence reads CAISESPGQGEVLRRTDTQYF. The rearrangement uses TRBV10-3 and TRBJ2-3; 8 bases are shared with TRBD1. With the read ending 3 residues before the CDR3 end, the germline J gene is used to fill in that end. This CDR3 has 21 amino acids. The germline V gene encodes CDR1 ENHRY and CDR2 SYGVKD. V trimming: 3 bases; J trimming: 1 base; junction bases outside the gene matches: 21.

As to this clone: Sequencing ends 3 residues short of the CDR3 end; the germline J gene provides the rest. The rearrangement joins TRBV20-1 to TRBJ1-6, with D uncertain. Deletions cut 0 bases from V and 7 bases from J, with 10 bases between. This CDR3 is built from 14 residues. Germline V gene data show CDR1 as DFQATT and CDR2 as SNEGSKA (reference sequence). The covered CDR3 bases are TGCAGTGCTAGAGATCATCCAGAGAATTCACCC. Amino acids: CSARDHPENSP. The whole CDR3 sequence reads CSARDHPENSPLHF.

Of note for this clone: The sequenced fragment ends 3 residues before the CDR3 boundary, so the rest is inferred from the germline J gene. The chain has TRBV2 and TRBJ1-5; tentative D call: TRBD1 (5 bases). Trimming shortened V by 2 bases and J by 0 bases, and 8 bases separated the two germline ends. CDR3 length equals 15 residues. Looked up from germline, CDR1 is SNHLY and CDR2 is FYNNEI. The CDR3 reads CASSERGTSNQPQHF. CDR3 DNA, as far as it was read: TGTGCCAGCAGTGAAAGGGGCACTAGCAATCAGCCC.

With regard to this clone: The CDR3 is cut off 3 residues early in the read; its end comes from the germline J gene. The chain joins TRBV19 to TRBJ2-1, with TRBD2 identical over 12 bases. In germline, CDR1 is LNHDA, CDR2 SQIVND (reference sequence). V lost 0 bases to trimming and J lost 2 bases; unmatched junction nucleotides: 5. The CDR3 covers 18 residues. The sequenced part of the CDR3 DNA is TGTGCCAGTAGTATAGACGGGACTAGCGGGTCAACCTACAATGAG. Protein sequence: CASSIDGTSGSTYNE. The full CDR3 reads CASSIDGTSGSTYNEQFF.

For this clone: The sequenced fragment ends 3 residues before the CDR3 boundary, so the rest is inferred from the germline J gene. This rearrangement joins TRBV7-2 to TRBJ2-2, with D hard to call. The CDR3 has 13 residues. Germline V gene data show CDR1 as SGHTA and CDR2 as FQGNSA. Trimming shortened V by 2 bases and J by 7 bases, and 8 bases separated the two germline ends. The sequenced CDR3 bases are TGTGCCAGCAGCTTAAATAGTTTCGGGGAG. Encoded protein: CASSLNSFGE. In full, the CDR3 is CASSLNSFGELFF.

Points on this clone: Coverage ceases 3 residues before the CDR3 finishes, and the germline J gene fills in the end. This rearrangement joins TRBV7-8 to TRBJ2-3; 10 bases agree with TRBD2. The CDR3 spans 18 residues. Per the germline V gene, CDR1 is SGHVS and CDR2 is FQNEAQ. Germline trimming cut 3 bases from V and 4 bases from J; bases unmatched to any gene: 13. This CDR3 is CASSFRGGLAGASDTQYF. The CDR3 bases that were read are TGTGCCAGCAGCTTCCGAGGTGGGCTAGCGGGAGCGTCAGATACG.

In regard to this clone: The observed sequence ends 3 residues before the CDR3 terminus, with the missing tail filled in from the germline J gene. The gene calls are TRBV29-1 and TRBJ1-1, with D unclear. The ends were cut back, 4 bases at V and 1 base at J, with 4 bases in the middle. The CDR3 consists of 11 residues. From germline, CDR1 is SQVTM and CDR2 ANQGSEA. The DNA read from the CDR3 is TGCAGCGTTGTCGGGAACACTGAA. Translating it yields CSVVGNTE. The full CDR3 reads CSVVGNTEAFF.

CDR3: CASSPGTGGPGANVLFF. The CDR3 bases that were read are TGTGCCAGCAGCCCCGGGACAGGTGGTCCTGGGGCCAACGTA. The chain carries TRBV7-3 and TRBJ1-4; 8 bases align to TRBD1. The CDR3 end is not reached by the read, which stops 3 residues before it; the germline J gene fills it in. This CDR3 spans 17 amino acids. Per germline, CDR1 SGHTA and CDR2 FQGTGA.

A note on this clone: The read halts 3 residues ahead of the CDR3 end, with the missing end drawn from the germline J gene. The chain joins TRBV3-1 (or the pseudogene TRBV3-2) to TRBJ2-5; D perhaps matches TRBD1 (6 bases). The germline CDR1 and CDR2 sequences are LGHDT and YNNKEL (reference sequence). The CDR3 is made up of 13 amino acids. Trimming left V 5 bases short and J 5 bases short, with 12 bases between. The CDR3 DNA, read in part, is TGTGCCAGCAGCTTCAGGGGAACGGAGACC. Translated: CASSFRGTET. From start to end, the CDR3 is CASSFRGTETQYF.

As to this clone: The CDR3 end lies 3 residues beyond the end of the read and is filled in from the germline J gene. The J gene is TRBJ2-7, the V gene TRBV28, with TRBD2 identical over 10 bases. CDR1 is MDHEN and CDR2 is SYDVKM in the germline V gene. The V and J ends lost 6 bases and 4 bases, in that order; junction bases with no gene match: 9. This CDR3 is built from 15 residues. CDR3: CASRVTSGDWYEQYF. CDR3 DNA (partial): TGTGCCAGCAGAGTAACTAGCGGGGATTGGTACGAG.

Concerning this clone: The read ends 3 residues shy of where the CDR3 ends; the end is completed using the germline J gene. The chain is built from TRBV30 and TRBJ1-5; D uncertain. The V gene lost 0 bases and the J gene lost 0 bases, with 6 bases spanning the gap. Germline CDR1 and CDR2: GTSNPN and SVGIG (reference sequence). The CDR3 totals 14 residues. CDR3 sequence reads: CAWSVPLSNQPQHF. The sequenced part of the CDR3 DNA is TGTGCCTGGAGTGTTCCCCTTAGCAATCAGCCC.

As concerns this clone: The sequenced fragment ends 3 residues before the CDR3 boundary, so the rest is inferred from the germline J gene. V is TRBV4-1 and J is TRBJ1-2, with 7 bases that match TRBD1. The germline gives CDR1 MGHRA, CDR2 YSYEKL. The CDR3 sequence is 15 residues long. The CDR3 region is CASSQEGEGGAGYTF. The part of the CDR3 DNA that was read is TGCGCCAGCAGCCAAGAGGGAGAAGGGGGCGCCGGC.

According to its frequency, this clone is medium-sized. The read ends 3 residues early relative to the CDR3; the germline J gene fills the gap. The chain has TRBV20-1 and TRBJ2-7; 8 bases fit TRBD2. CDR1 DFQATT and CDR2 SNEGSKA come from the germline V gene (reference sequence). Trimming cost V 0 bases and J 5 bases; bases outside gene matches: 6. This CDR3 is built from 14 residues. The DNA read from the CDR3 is TGCAGTGCTAGAGATTGGACTAGCCAGGACGAG. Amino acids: CSARDWTSQDE. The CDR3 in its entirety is CSARDWTSQDEQYF.